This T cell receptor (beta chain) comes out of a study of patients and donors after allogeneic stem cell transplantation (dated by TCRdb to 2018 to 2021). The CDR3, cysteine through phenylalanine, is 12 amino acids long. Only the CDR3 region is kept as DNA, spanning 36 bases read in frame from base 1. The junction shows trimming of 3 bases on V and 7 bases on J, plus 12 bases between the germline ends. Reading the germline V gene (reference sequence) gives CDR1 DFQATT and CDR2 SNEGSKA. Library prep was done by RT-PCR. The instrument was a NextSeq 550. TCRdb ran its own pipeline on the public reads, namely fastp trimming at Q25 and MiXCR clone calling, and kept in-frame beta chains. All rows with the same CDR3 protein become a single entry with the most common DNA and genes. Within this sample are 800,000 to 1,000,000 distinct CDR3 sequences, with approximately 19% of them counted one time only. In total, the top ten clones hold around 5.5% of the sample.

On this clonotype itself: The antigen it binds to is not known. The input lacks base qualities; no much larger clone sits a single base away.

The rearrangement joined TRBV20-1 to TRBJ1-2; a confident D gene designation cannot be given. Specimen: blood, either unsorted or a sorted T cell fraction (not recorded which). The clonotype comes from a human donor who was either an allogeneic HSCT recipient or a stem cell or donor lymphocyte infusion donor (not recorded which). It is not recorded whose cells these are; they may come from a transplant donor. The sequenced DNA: TGCAGTGCTAGGGGTCAGGTTTTTGGCTACACCTTC. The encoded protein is CSARGQVFGYTF.